A single sample is the source of the 26 T cell receptor beta chains below, sequenced in a study of blood T cell repertoires in COVID-19. Sequencing used immunoSEQ multiplex PCR; TCRdb keeps in-frame clones, though not all of them. Among around 160,000 clones listed, over 70% were seen once. The sequenced sample was PBMCs or T cells enriched from blood (not recorded which). The receptors stem from a woman in her fifties or sixties who had recovered from COVID-19.

The V gene is TRBV6-5, the J gene TRBJ2-7, with D possibly matching TRBD2 (5 bases). The ends were cut back, 10 bases at V and 4 bases at J, with 17 bases in the middle. CDR1 and CDR2 from the germline V gene are MNHEY and SVGAGI. This CDR3 contains 13 residues. Here the CDR3 DNA reads TGTGCCACTTCCCGGGGTGGGGAATACGAGCAGTACTTC. It yields the protein CATSRGGEYEQYF.

This clone appeared a single time. The chain uses TRBV5-1 and TRBJ2-6, with a tentative D call TRBD1 (5 bases). The germline gives CDR1 SGHRS, CDR2 YFSETQ. This CDR3 spans 16 amino acids. The V end lost 4 bases, the J end lost 0 bases, and 11 bases lay between the germline ends. Here the CDR3 DNA reads TGCGCCAGCAGCGTTGGTCAGGGCTCTGGGGCCAACGTCCTGACTTTC. Its protein product is CASSVGQGSGANVLTF.

On this clone itself: Since a far larger clone is one base different, this is likely a read error. Other nucleotide sequences in the sample specify the same CDR3. V and J are TRBV19 and TRBJ1-1; TRBD1 matches 8 bases. Unmatched junction bases numbered 6, after V lost 5 bases and J lost 1 base. The CDR3 totals 15 residues. CDR1 is LNHDA and CDR2 is SQIVND in the germline V gene (reference sequence). In nucleotides, the CDR3 is TGTGCCAGTAGTTTATCCGGGACAGGGAACACTGAAGCTTTCTTT. Translating gives CASSLSGTGNTEAFF.

The chain combines TRBV10-2 with TRBJ1-4; 7 nucleotides line up with TRBD1. The length of the CDR3 is 13 residues. CDR1 is WSHSY and CDR2 is SAAADI in the germline V gene. The junction had 5 bases not matched to a gene; V was cut back by 8 bases and J by 5 bases. For the CDR3, the DNA is TGCGCCAGCGGGACAGAGCCGAATGAAAAACTGTTTTTT. This encodes CASGTEPNEKLFF.

This rearrangement joins TRBV6-5 to TRBJ1-2; D is unresolved. CDR1 and CDR2 from the germline V gene are MNHEY and SVGAGI. The germline V and J ends were trimmed by 0 bases and 8 bases, with 10 bases remaining between them. There are 13 residues in the CDR3. The CDR3: CASSYSQLRGYTF. CDR3 nucleotides: TGTGCCAGCAGTTACTCCCAACTCCGAGGCTACACCTTC.

The chain links TRBV7-3 to TRBJ1-2, with 11 bases matching TRBD1. The CDR3 runs to 14 residues. Germline CDR1 reads SGHTA; CDR2 reads FQGTGA. V lost 5 bases to trimming and J lost 7 bases; unmatched junction nucleotides: 6. This CDR3 reads CASSPTGTGGGYTF. CDR3 DNA: TGTGCCAGCAGCCCGACCGGGACAGGGGGTGGCTACACCTTC.

This clone was recorded once. The V gene is TRBV5-1, the J gene TRBJ1-6; possible D gene TRBD1, 5 bases. CDR3 length: 17 amino acids. Germline CDR1 and CDR2: SGHRS and YFSETQ. The V end was cut by 0 bases, the J end by 6 bases, with 16 bases between. CDR3 residues: CASSLDHRRVGNSPLHF. CDR3 DNA: TGCGCCAGCAGCTTGGACCACAGGAGAGTTGGTAATTCACCCCTCCACTTT.

This chain uses TRBV29-1 with TRBJ1-1; 7 bases line up with TRBD1. Trimming removed 1 base from V and 4 bases from J; junction bases left unmatched: 12. The CDR3 sequence is 16 residues long. Germline lookup yields CDR1 SQVTM and CDR2 ANQGSEA. CDR3 sequence reads: CSVEAPRGLGGTEAFF. The DNA for the CDR3 is TGCAGCGTTGAAGCACCGAGGGGGCTCGGTGGCACTGAAGCTTTCTTT.

The chain recombines TRBV4-1 with TRBJ2-5; 12 bases fit TRBD2. After removal of 4 bases from V and 3 bases from J, the junction contained 9 bases not matched to a gene. CDR1 and CDR2 (germline): MGHRA, YSYEKL. CDR3 length equals 17 residues. The CDR3 is CASSPRTSGDRKETQYF. The CDR3 DNA reads TGCGCCAGCAGCCCCCGGACTAGCGGGGACAGGAAAGAGACCCAGTACTTC.

The CDR3, as DNA: TGCGCCAGCAGCTCCCGGACAGGGGAGGACGAGCAGTACTTC. The encoded protein is CASSSRTGEDEQYF. The chain recombines TRBV5-1 with TRBJ2-7; 9 bases are shared with TRBD1. V was pared by 3 bases and J by 5 bases, with 6 bases of the junction left unmatched. CDR1 is SGHRS and CDR2 is YFSETQ in the germline V gene. The CDR3 covers 14 residues.

The rearrangement uses TRBV11-2 and TRBJ2-7; D is perhaps TRBD1 (5 bases). Germline V gene data show CDR1 as SGHAT and CDR2 as FQNNGV. The V end was cut by 5 bases, the J end by 8 bases, with 13 bases between. The CDR3 is 12 residues long. The CDR3 loop reads CASSPFKGQQYF. CDR3 in DNA: TGTGCCAGCAGCCCCTTCAAGGGGCAGCAGTACTTC.

The chain combines TRBV4-2 with TRBJ2-5; tentatively, D is TRBD2 (6 bases). This CDR3 has 17 residues. The germline V gene has CDR1 LGHNA and CDR2 YNFKEQ. Trimming pared 0 bases from V and 0 bases from J, leaving 14 bases between. The CDR3 spells CASSQDDAGPYQETQYF. Written as DNA, the CDR3 is TGTGCCAGCAGCCAAGATGACGCGGGACCGTACCAAGAGACCCAGTACTTC.

The gene calls are TRBV9 and TRBJ1-5; no firm D call. The V gene lost 0 bases and the J gene lost 11 bases, with 15 bases spanning the gap. The length of the CDR3 is 14 residues. The germline gives CDR1 SGDLS, CDR2 YYNGEE. CDR3: CASSVGAGIGAQHF. The CDR3 nucleotides are TGTGCCAGCAGCGTAGGGGCCGGGATTGGGGCCCAGCATTTT. Complete variable domain (other parts from reference TRBV9 and TRBJ1-5): DSGVTQTPKHLITATGQRVTLRCSPRSGDLSVYWYQQSLDQGLQFLIQYYNGEERAKGNILERFSAQQFPDLHSELNLSSLELGDSALYFCASSVGAGIGAQHFGDGTRLSIL.

This clone was counted only a few times. J is TRBJ2-4 and V is TRBV11-2; TRBD2 matches 13 bases. The germline gives CDR1 SGHAT, CDR2 FQNNGV. The V and J ends lost 4 bases and 3 bases, in that order; junction bases with no gene match: 9. The CDR3 extends over 18 amino acids. This CDR3 is CASSSGTSGALGKNIQYF. The DNA of the CDR3 is TGTGCCAGCAGCTCAGGGACTAGCGGGGCTTTGGGCAAAAACATTCAGTACTTC.

This clone appeared a few times. V is TRBV30 and J is TRBJ1-6, with 11 nucleotides matching TRBD1. V gave up 5 bases and J gave up 4 bases; unmatched junction bases: 10. The germline CDR1 and CDR2 sequences are GTSNPN and SVGIG (reference sequence). CDR3 size: 17 residues. This CDR3 reads CAWGWGTGGNYNSPLHF. The DNA for the CDR3 is TGTGCCTGGGGCTGGGGGACAGGGGGGAATTATAATTCACCCCTCCACTTT.

The gene calls are TRBV10-3 and TRBJ2-2; D possibly corresponds to TRBD2 (5 bases). Trimming stripped 3 bases from V and 5 bases from J, with 7 bases between. The CDR3 loop spans 13 amino acids. Germline V gene lookup returns CDR1 ENHRY and CDR2 SYGVKD. The CDR3: CAISEEGTGELFF. The CDR3 DNA reads TGTGCCATCAGTGAAGAGGGTACCGGGGAGCTGTTTTTT.

The chain recombines TRBV14 with TRBJ1-2; 8 positions agree with TRBD1. V trimming: 0 bases; J trimming: 8 bases; junction bases outside the gene matches: 8. This CDR3 is built from 15 residues. The germline V gene has CDR1 SGHDN and CDR2 FVKESK. CDR3 coding DNA: TGTGCCAGCAGCCAAGATCTCAGGGGGCCAGGGGGCTACACCTTC. It yields the protein CASSQDLRGPGGYTF.

The chain uses TRBV3-1 (or the pseudogene TRBV3-2) and TRBJ1-2; D is uncertain. This CDR3 has 14 residues. The ends were cut back, 4 bases at V and 3 bases at J, with 12 bases in the middle. Germline assignment: CDR1 LGHDT and CDR2 YNNKEL (reference sequence). CDR3 sequence reads: CASSPGGLYYGYTF. The CDR3 coding sequence is TGTGCCAGCAGCCCTGGCGGGCTCTACTATGGCTACACCTTC.

This clone was counted once. V usage is TRBV5-1 and J usage is TRBJ2-5; the match to TRBD1 covers 8 bases. Germline V gives CDR1 SGHRS, CDR2 YFSETQ. This CDR3 is 15 amino acids long. Germline trimming cut 0 bases from V and 5 bases from J; bases unmatched to any gene: 6. Written as DNA, the CDR3 is TGCGCCAGCAGCTTGGAGACAGGGGTGGAGGAGACCCAGTACTTC. Protein: CASSLETGVEETQYF.

The rearrangement links TRBV7-9 to TRBJ2-2; D gene unclear. The CDR3 sequence is 15 residues long. Between the trimmed V and J ends, which lost 5 bases and 0 bases, there was a span of 10 bases. The germline gives CDR1 SEHNR, CDR2 FQNEAQ (reference sequence). The CDR3 protein is CASSPRRSNTGELFF. The CDR3 DNA follows: TGTGCCAGCAGCCCGCGAAGATCGAACACCGGGGAGCTGTTTTTT. Filled out from reference TRBV7-9 and TRBJ2-2, the complete variable domain reads DTGVSQNPRHKITKRGQNVTFRCDPISEHNRLYWYRQTLGQGPEFLTYFQNEAQLEKSRLLSDRFSAERPKGSFSTLEIQRTEQGDSAMYLCASSPRRSNTGELFFGEGSRLTVL.

The gene calls are TRBV5-6 and TRBJ2-5, with TRBD2 as a possible D gene (6 bases). The V end was cut by 4 bases, the J end by 5 bases, with 15 bases between. The germline gives CDR1 SGHDT, CDR2 YYEEEE. The length of the CDR3 is 14 residues. DNA for the CDR3: TGTGCCAGCAGCGGAGGGCAGGGCGGGGAGACCCAGTACTTC. Translation gives CASSGGQGGETQYF.

A single count supports this clone. The chain recombines TRBV10-2 with TRBJ1-2; 9 bases match TRBD1. The CDR3 sequence is 12 residues long. Germline V gives CDR1 WSHSY, CDR2 SAAADI. The J segment lost 7 bases and the V segment lost 6 bases, leaving 3 bases of the junction unmatched. The CDR3 sequence is CASRRTGVGYTF. The CDR3 nucleotides read TGCGCCAGCAGAAGGACAGGGGTTGGCTACACCTTC.

This clone was observed once. The rearrangement uses TRBV5-6 and TRBJ2-7; D might be TRBD1 (5 bases). The V gene's germline CDR1 is SGHDT and CDR2 YYEEEE. Trimming took 7 bases from V and 3 from J, leaving 8 bases between them. The length of the CDR3 is 11 residues. The CDR3 bases are TGTGCCAGCCACAGGAACTACGAGCAGTACTTC. It specifies CASHRNYEQYF.

The chain has TRBV27 and TRBJ1-4; tentatively, D is TRBD1 (5 bases). V lost 8 bases and J 8 bases, leaving 18 bases between the germline ends. Looked up from germline, CDR1 is MNHEY and CDR2 is SMNVEV (reference sequence). The CDR3 totals 14 residues. This CDR3 is CASRSRQGGEKLFF. The CDR3 DNA reads as TGTGCCAGCCGCTCGCGTCAGGGTGGGGAAAAACTGTTTTTT.

The chain links TRBV9 to TRBJ1-5, with 7 bases fitting TRBD1. The CDR3 runs 14 residues. The ends lost 2 bases at V and 4 bases at J; junction bases unmatched: 3. Germline V gene lookup returns CDR1 SGDLS and CDR2 YYNGEE. This CDR3 reads CASSVGQLNQPQHF. The CDR3 nucleotides read TGTGCCAGCAGCGTGGGACAGCTAAATCAGCCCCAGCATTTT.

The chain combines TRBV5-1 with TRBJ1-1; D not resolved. The length of the CDR3 is 16 residues. Germline values: CDR1 SGHRS, CDR2 YFSETQ. The V and J ends lost 4 bases and 1 base respectively, with 17 bases between them. The CDR3 DNA reads as TGCGCCAGCAGCCCACTGACGACATCTGGGAACACTGAAGCTTTCTTT. Protein: CASSPLTTSGNTEAFF.